These T cell receptor beta chains were read from a single sample in a study of T cell responses to AZD1222 COVID-19 vaccine. Measured with immunoSEQ multiplex PCR; TCRdb has only the in-frame clones, and not every one. The sample holds 180,000 or so clones; roughly 92% are singletons and the top ten take about 0.6%. The sample here was peripheral blood, taken on day 0 of AZD1222 vaccination. The receptors here all came from an adult in good health. Both conserved end residues are trimmed from each CDR3.

v_gene	j_gene	CDR3aa
TRBV19	TRBJ1-2	ASSIGGSYGYT
TRBV25-1	TRBJ1-2	ASSEVTTNYGYT
TRBV18	TRBJ2-1	ASSRATYNEQF
TRBV5-4	TRBJ1-6	ASKGRNNSPLH
TRBV3-1/TRBV3-2	TRBJ2-3	ASSPGSAAADTQY
TRBV10-3	TRBJ1-1	AIKGPTNTEAF
TRBV18	TRBJ1-1	ASSQTGVGLGSEAF
TRBV4-2	TRBJ2-4	ASSQAGTGLNIQY
TRBV5-1	TRBJ1-1	ASSLASGDRRTEAF
TRBV5-4	TRBJ1-2	ASSHKSGQNYGYT
TRBV7-9	TRBJ1-1	ASSRPWTEAF
TRBV27	TRBJ1-2	ASSYQGADGYT
TRBV5-5	TRBJ2-1	AGRRDESSYNEQF
TRBV11-1	TRBJ1-2	ASTSIGGNGYT
TRBV6-5	TRBJ2-1	ASSHPPNGQF
TRBV25-1	TRBJ1-1	ASTKGDGTNTEAF
TRBV11-3	TRBJ2-3	ASSRGGLDTDTQY
TRBV11-2	TRBJ1-1	ASSHRSAGPNTEAF
TRBV28	TRBJ2-2	ASSFRVNTGELF
TRBV11-2	TRBJ2-7	ASSPTGGVYEQY
TRBV9	TRBJ1-5	ASSASGGYNQPQH
TRBV19	TRBJ1-2	ASSIGVRDRAYYGYT
TRBV28	TRBJ1-4	ASSPGQKEKLF
TRBV30	TRBJ2-1	AWRQPGGHPGEQF
TRBV5-8	TRBJ1-5	ASSTRTANQPQH
TRBV7-2	TRBJ2-5	ASSLGPQVAETQY
TRBV30	TRBJ2-7	AWAGAVSYEQY
TRBV9	TRBJ1-3	ASSGGRGSGNTIY
TRBV4-1	TRBJ1-2	ASRNPLGLDGYT
TRBV7-2	TRBJ1-6	ASSSNVGGSNSPLH
TRBV18	TRBJ1-5	ASSSDRVYGQPQH
TRBV4-1	TRBJ2-1	ASSQGSAGILRDEQF
TRBV5-1	TRBJ1-1	ASSLAVMNTEAF
TRBV7-9	TRBJ2-2	ASRGQGAGGWTGELF
TRBV3-1/TRBV3-2	TRBJ1-2	ASSREQSVGYT
TRBV18	TRBJ1-5	ASSPGIASNQPQH
TRBV28	TRBJ1-2	ASGGGEDGYT
TRBV6-5	TRBJ2-3	ASRADTQY
TRBV6-1	TRBJ1-5	ASSEVSKNQPQH
TRBV5-1	TRBJ1-6	ASSFFQQGADSPLH
TRBV10-3	TRBJ2-3	AIRAGSADTQY
TRBV20-1	TRBJ1-1	SAAGGREAF
TRBV3-1/TRBV3-2	TRBJ1-5	ASSHTNANNQPQH
TRBV6-6	TRBJ1-2	ASSYPSMGEDYGYT
TRBV2	TRBJ1-1	ASRPVAGETMNTEAF
TRBV28	TRBJ2-2	ASSSTGETGELF
TRBV4-1	TRBJ1-5	ASSQERGLGNQPQH
TRBV5-1	TRBJ2-2	ASSLFGTGNTGELF
TRBV18	TRBJ2-7	ASSPGRGLNEQY
TRBV5-5	TRBJ2-2	ASSLVPGTNTGELF
TRBV6-5	TRBJ1-2	ASSYSDSRGYT
TRBV5-6	TRBJ2-7	ASSPVLTYEQY
TRBV10-3	TRBJ2-2	AIRRRETAGELF
TRBV5-5	TRBJ1-5	ASSLGQLSNQPQH
TRBV24-1	TRBJ2-2	ATSVSGSGGELF